A single sample gave rise to the 30 T cell receptor beta chains below, sequenced in a study of T cell responses to AZD1222 COVID-19 vaccine. Measured with immunoSEQ multiplex PCR; TCRdb has only the in-frame clones, and not every one. The repertoire consists of about 160,000 clones, with roughly 86% occurring once and the leading ten covering 5.5%. Sequencing used peripheral blood, obtained on day 0 of AZD1222 vaccination. These receptors were obtained from an adult in good health.

The chain has TRBV18 and TRBJ1-2; a possible D gene is TRBD1 (6 bases). Germline V gene sequence: CDR1 KGHSH, CDR2 LQKENI. Trimming took 0 bases from V and 4 from J, leaving 18 bases between them. The CDR3 runs 17 residues. The CDR3 spells CASSPPGTTGYGYGYTF. As DNA, the CDR3 is TGTGCCAGCTCACCACCCGGGACAACCGGTTATGGCTATGGCTACACCTTC.

This clone appeared a few times. This chain joins TRBV4-3 and TRBJ1-4; D gene uncertain. In germline, CDR1 is LGHNA, CDR2 YSLEER. The CDR3 sequence is 15 residues long. V was clipped by 0 bases and J by 7 bases, with 12 bases between them. The CDR3, as DNA: TGCGCCAGCAGCCAAGAGGGGTCCGGCGGTGAAAAACTGTTTTTT. Its translation: CASSQEGSGGEKLFF.

In the case of this clone: Other nucleotide sequences in the sample specify the same CDR3. V is TRBV24-1 and J is TRBJ1-5; D perhaps matches TRBD1 (5 bases). Germline V CDR1 and CDR2: KGHDR, SFDVKD. The CDR3 is 13 amino acids. The V gene lost 5 bases and the J gene lost 1 base, with 5 bases spanning the gap. This CDR3 is CATSGGSNQPQHF. The CDR3 DNA reads as TGTGCCACCAGTGGGGGGAGCAATCAGCCCCAGCATTTT.

The chain is built from TRBV7-6 and TRBJ1-4; TRBD1 agrees at 7 bases. CDR1 is SGHVS and CDR2 is FNYEAQ in the germline V gene. Trimming at V came to 5 bases and at J to 1 base, leaving 7 bases not matched to a gene. The CDR3 extends over 16 amino acids. CDR3 bases: TGTGCCAGCAGCGCCGGACAGGTTGTAACTAATGAAAAACTGTTTTTT. It yields the protein CASSAGQVVTNEKLFF.

This chain uses TRBV29-1 with TRBJ1-3, with 7 positions matching TRBD1. The CDR3 sequence is 15 residues long. The V gene end was trimmed by 6 bases and the J gene end by 0 bases; junction bases not matched to a gene: 8. Germline V gene data show CDR1 as SQVTM and CDR2 as ANQGSEA. CDR3 sequence (DNA): TGCAGCGTCGCCAAGACAGGGAACTCTGGAAACACCATATATTTT. It yields the protein CSVAKTGNSGNTIYF.

This sequence joins TRBV21-1 and TRBJ2-3. TRBV21-1 counts as a pseudogene. The CDR3 is made up of 13 amino acids. CDR3 in amino acids: CASSSLSTDTQYF. For the CDR3, the DNA is TGTGCCAGCAGCAGCCTGAGCACAGATACGCAGTATTTT.

The CDR3 DNA is TGCAGCGCCGGGACAGGGGACACCGGGGAGCTGTTTTTT. Translated: CSAGTGDTGELFF. The chain uses TRBV29-1 and TRBJ2-2; 10 bases agree with TRBD1. V was clipped by 7 bases and J by 3 bases; unmatched bases: 2. The CDR3 totals 13 residues. CDR1 and CDR2 (germline): SQVTM, ANQGSEA.

The CDR3 sequence: CATSDSGTGIETQYF. As DNA, the CDR3 is TGTGCCACCAGTGACTCCGGGACAGGGATAGAGACCCAGTACTTC. This chain connects TRBV24-1 to TRBJ2-5, with TRBD1 matching 9 bases. Germline V lookup: CDR1 KGHDR, CDR2 SFDVKD. J was trimmed by 4 bases and V by 4 bases; bases with no gene match: 6. There are 15 residues in the CDR3.

The chain carries TRBV10-3 and TRBJ1-2; D gene ambiguous. The germline gives CDR1 ENHRY, CDR2 SYGVKD. Trimming removed 0 bases at V and 8 bases at J, with 4 bases between. This CDR3 contains 11 residues. CDR3 region: CAISESGGYTF. CDR3 DNA sequence: TGTGCCATCAGTGAGTCGGGCGGCTACACCTTC.

The CDR3 DNA reads as TGTGCCAGCAGCGTAGGTCTGGGCCAAAACATTCAGTACTTC. It encodes CASSVGLGQNIQYF. The V call is TRBV9, the J call TRBJ2-4; D gene unclear. Germline V gene lookup returns CDR1 SGDLS and CDR2 YYNGEE. The length of the CDR3 is 14 residues. The V and J ends lost 0 bases and 5 bases respectively, with 9 bases between them.

This chain links TRBV5-1 with TRBJ2-5, with D tentatively TRBD1 (6 bases). Germline V gene sequence: CDR1 SGHRS, CDR2 YFSETQ. CDR3 length: 17 amino acids. V was trimmed by 2 bases and J by 2 bases, leaving 19 bases between them. CDR3 loop: CASSFDATTTGQETQYF. CDR3 DNA: TGCGCCAGCAGCTTTGATGCTACTACTACAGGGCAAGAGACCCAGTACTTC.

This clone has just a few counts. This chain links TRBV5-1 with TRBJ2-1, with D unclear. CDR3 length: 15 residues. The V end lost 0 bases, the J end lost 8 bases, and 15 bases lay between the germline ends. Per the germline V gene, CDR1 is SGHRS and CDR2 is YFSETQ. The DNA of the CDR3 is TGCGCCAGCAGCTTGGGCCTGCCCCCACGCTATGAGCAGTTCTTC. This sequence encodes CASSLGLPPRYEQFF.

V gene TRBV5-1 combines with J gene TRBJ1-1; TRBD1 is a possible D gene (5 bases). V lost 1 base, J lost 1 base, and 5 bases lay in between. Germline V gene sequence: CDR1 SGHRS, CDR2 YFSETQ. This CDR3 is built from 13 residues. The CDR3 loop reads CASSLQGNTEAFF. CDR3 nucleotide sequence: TGCGCCAGCAGCTTGCAGGGGAACACTGAAGCTTTCTTT.

Here the CDR3 DNA reads TGTGCCAGCAGTCAAAATCGACAGAGCTCCTATAATTCACCCCTCCACTTT. It codes for CASSQNRQSSYNSPLHF. The rearrangement uses TRBV28 and TRBJ1-6; weak D call: TRBD1 (5 bases). Germline-derived CDR1 and CDR2 are MDHEN and SYDVKM. Trimming pared 5 bases from V and 0 bases from J, leaving 14 bases between. This CDR3 has 17 residues. Together with reference TRBV28 and TRBJ1-6, the CDR3 gives the full variable domain: DVKVTQSSRYLVKRTGEKVFLECVQDMDHENMFWYRQDPGLGLRLIYFSYDVKMKEKGDIPEGYSVSREKKERFSLILESASTNQTSMYLCASSQNRQSSYNSPLHFGNGTRLTVT.

This clone was seen a few times. It is unclear where the CDR3 begins or ends on the DNA, so no DNA is shown, and the CDR3 is as TCRdb lists it. The chain couples TRBV6-1 to TRBJ1-5. The CDR3 is 15 residues long, counting both termini. Germline assignment: CDR1 MNHNS and CDR2 SASEGT. Here the CDR3 reads CASSEQSGRILAQHF.

This chain links TRBV28 with TRBJ2-5; TRBD1 matches at 12 bases. Germline CDR1 MDHEN, CDR2 SYDVKM. The length of the CDR3 is 16 residues. J gave up 5 bases and V 1 base, and 5 bases lay outside the gene matches. The CDR3 loop reads CASSLLGQGARETQYF. As DNA, the CDR3 is TGTGCCAGCAGTTTATTGGGACAGGGGGCGCGGGAGACCCAGTACTTC.

This rearrangement joins TRBV10-3 to TRBJ2-5, with TRBD1 matching over 9 bases. Germline V gives CDR1 ENHRY, CDR2 SYGVKD. V shed 4 bases, J shed 4 bases, and the junction held 4 bases outside the gene matches. This CDR3 is built from 14 residues. The CDR3 nucleotides read TGTGCCATCAGTGGGGGACAGGGCGGAGAGACCCAGTACTTC. As protein: CAISGGQGGETQYF.

The chain couples TRBV18 to TRBJ2-2; possibly TRBD1 for D (5 bases). The V gene lost 2 bases and the J gene lost 4 bases, with 11 bases spanning the gap. The CDR3 contains 15 residues. Germline values: CDR1 KGHSH, CDR2 LQKENI. The CDR3 loop reads CASSPGQGPTGELFF. The CDR3 DNA sequence: TGTGCCAGCTCACCAGGACAAGGGCCCACCGGGGAGCTGTTTTTT.

The chain joins TRBV10-3 to TRBJ1-1, with unresolved D. The V gene lost 3 bases and the J gene lost 2 bases, with 13 bases spanning the gap. The CDR3 loop spans 15 amino acids. The germline V gene encodes CDR1 ENHRY and CDR2 SYGVKD. Here the CDR3 reads CAISDSRPINTEAFF. The CDR3 DNA is TGTGCCATCAGTGATTCCAGACCGATAAACACTGAAGCTTTCTTT.

The chain employs TRBV6-5 and TRBJ1-3, with a tentative D call TRBD1 (5 bases). Per germline, CDR1 MNHEY and CDR2 SVGAGI. V lost 7 bases, J lost 4 bases, and 17 bases lay in between. CDR3 length: 15 amino acids. The CDR3 region has the DNA TGTGCCAGCACCCTAGGGGTGTTCGCGGGAAACACCATATATTTT. Translating it yields CASTLGVFAGNTIYF.

V usage is TRBV6-4 and J usage is TRBJ2-3; D possibly corresponds to TRBD1 (6 bases). The CDR3 runs to 15 residues. Between the trimmed V and J ends, which lost 5 bases and 0 bases, there was a span of 12 bases. Germline assignment: CDR1 MRHNA and CDR2 SNTAGT. CDR3 residues: CASSPGTSSTDTQYF. The CDR3 bases are TGTGCCAGCAGTCCCGGGACATCCAGCACAGATACGCAGTATTTT.

This chain links TRBV28 with TRBJ2-7, with TRBD1 identical over 8 bases. V shed 6 bases, J shed 3 bases, and the junction held 10 bases outside the gene matches. The CDR3 is made up of 15 amino acids. Germline CDR1 reads MDHEN; CDR2 reads SYDVKM. The CDR3 nucleotides read TGTGCCAGCAGCCCCCAGGCAGGGGGCAGCTACGAGCAGTACTTC. Its translation: CASSPQAGGSYEQYF.

The chain has TRBV6-5 and TRBJ2-3; D may match TRBD1 or TRBD2 (6 bases each). V gave up 11 bases and J gave up 4 bases, with 10 bases separating them. Per germline, CDR1 MNHEY and CDR2 SVGAGI. The CDR3 is 11 amino acids. CDR3 region: CASRGADTQYF. The CDR3 DNA sequence: TGTGCCTCAAGGGGGGCAGATACGCAGTATTTT.

The genes are TRBV6-5 and TRBJ1-2; TRBD1 is a possible D gene (6 bases). With 6 bases removed from V and 7 bases from J, the gap between germline ends came to 18 bases. This CDR3 contains 14 residues. Looked up from germline, CDR1 is MNHEY and CDR2 is SVGAGI. DNA of the CDR3: TGTGCCAGCAGCCTACTGGGGGGCGCCTCTGGCTACACCTTC. Translated, it gives CASSLLGGASGYTF.

The chain joins TRBV6-5 to TRBJ1-2; tentative D call: TRBD1 (5 bases). Per the germline V gene, CDR1 is MNHEY and CDR2 is SVGAGI. This CDR3 spans 14 amino acids. Trimming cost V 7 bases and J 7 bases, with 19 bases left between them. CDR3 nucleotide sequence: TGTGCCAGCACCCCCGTGGTAAGGGACTCTGGCTACACCTTC. Translation gives CASTPVVRDSGYTF.

The chain employs TRBV7-8 and TRBJ1-6, with 7 nucleotides matching TRBD1. The CDR3 length is 15 residues. CDR1 is SGHVS and CDR2 is FQNEAQ in the germline V gene. Losses at the gene ends were 2 bases for V and 4 bases for J; bases not matched to a gene: 2. The CDR3 DNA is TGTGCCAGCAGCTTAACGACAGGGTATAATTCACCCCTCCACTTT. Translating it yields CASSLTTGYNSPLHF.

V is TRBV2 and J is TRBJ1-2; unclear D gene. The CDR3 is 12 amino acids. V was trimmed by 4 bases and J by 7 bases, leaving 10 bases between them. Germline CDR1 and CDR2: SNHLY and FYNNEI. CDR3 coding DNA: TGTGCCAGCAGTGTTCGGTATGGTGGCTACACCTTC. This gives the protein CASSVRYGGYTF.

The CDR3: CASSFGLAGDYEQYF. As DNA, the CDR3 is TGTGCCAGCAGCTTTGGACTAGCGGGAGACTACGAGCAGTACTTC. The J gene is TRBJ2-7, the V gene TRBV11-2; 13 nucleotides align to TRBD2. This CDR3 region has 15 residues. The germline V gene encodes CDR1 SGHAT and CDR2 FQNNGV. V was clipped by 3 bases and J by 3 bases; unmatched bases: 2.

V and J are TRBV6-5 and TRBJ1-1; 9 nucleotides agree with TRBD1. Germline trimming cut 7 bases from V and 4 bases from J; bases unmatched to any gene: 7. CDR1 is MNHEY, CDR2 SVGAGI, per germline. The CDR3 consists of 14 residues. In DNA form, the CDR3 reads TGTGCCAGCACTATACAGGGGGCCGGCACTGAAGCTTTCTTT. Amino acids: CASTIQGAGTEAFF.

The CDR3 nucleotides are TGTGCCAGCAGCTTAGGAGCTGGAGTTAGTGACCAGCCCCAGCATTTT. It encodes CASSLGAGVSDQPQHF. The chain links TRBV7-2 to TRBJ1-5, with no clear D. The germline CDR1 and CDR2 sequences are SGHTA and FQGNSA. This CDR3 has 16 residues. Between the trimmed V and J ends, which lost 1 base and 7 bases, there was a span of 17 bases.